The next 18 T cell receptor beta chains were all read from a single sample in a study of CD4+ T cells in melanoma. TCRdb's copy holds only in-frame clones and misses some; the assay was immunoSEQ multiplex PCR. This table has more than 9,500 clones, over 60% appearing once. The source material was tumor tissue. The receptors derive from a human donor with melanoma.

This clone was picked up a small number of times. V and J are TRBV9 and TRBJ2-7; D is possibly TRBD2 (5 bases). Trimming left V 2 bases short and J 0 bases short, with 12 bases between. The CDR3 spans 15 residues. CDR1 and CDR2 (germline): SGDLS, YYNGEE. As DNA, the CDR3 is TGTGCCAGCAGCGTGGGAGTCCAGAGCTCCTACGAGCAGTACTTC. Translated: CASSVGVQSSYEQYF.

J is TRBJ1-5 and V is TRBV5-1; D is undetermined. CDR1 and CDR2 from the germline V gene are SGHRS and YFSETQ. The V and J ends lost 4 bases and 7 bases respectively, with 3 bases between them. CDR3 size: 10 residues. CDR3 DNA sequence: TGCGCCAGCAGCATGCAGCCCCAGCATTTT. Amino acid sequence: CASSMQPQHF.

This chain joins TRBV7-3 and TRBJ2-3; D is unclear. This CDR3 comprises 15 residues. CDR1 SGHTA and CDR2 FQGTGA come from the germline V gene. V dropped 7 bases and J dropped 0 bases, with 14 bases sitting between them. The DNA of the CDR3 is TGTGCCAGCATCCTGACGCAGGAGAGCACAGATACGCAGTATTTT. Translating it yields CASILTQESTDTQYF.

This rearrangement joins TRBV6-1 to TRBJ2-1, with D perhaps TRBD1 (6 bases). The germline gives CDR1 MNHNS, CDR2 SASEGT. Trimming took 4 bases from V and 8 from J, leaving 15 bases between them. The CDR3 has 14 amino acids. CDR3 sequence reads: CASSVGHRWDEQFF. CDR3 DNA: TGTGCCAGCAGTGTGGGACATCGGTGGGATGAGCAGTTCTTC.

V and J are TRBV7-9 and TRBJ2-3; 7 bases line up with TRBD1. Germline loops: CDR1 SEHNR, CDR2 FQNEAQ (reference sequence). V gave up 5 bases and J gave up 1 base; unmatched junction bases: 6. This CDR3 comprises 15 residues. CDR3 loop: CASSPRGSRTDTQYF. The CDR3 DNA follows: TGTGCCAGCAGCCCCAGGGGGTCGCGCACAGATACGCAGTATTTT.

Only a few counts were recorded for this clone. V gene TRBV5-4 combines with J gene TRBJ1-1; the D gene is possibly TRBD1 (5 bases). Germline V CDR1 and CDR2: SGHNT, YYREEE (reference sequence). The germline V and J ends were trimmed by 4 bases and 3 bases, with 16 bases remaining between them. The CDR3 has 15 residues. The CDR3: CASSLRGFIYTEAFF. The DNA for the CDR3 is TGTGCCAGCAGCCTTAGGGGCTTTATTTACACTGAAGCTTTCTTT.

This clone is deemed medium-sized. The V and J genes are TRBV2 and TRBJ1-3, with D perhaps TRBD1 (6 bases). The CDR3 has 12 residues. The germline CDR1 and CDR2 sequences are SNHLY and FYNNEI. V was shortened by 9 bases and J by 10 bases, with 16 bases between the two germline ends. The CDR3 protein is CASRTGSGTIYF. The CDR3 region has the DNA TGTGCCAGTCGAACAGGGTCAGGGACCATATATTTT. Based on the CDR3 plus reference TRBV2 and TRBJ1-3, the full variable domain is EPEVTQTPSHQVTQMGQEVILRCVPISNHLYFYWYRQILGQKVEFLVSFYNNEISEKSEIFDDQFSVERPDGSNFTLKIRSTKLEDSAMYFCASRTGSGTIYFGEGSWLTVV.

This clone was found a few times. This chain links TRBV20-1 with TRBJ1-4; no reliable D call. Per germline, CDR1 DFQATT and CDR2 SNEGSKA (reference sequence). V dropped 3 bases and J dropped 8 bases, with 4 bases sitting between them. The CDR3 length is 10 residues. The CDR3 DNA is TGCAGTGCTAGTTACGAAAAACTGTTTTTT. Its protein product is CSASYEKLFF.

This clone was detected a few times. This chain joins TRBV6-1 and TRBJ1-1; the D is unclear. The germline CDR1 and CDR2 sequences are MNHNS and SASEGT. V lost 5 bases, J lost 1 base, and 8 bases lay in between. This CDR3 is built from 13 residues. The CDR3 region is CASSLSGNTEAFF. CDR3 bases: TGTGCCAGCAGTTTATCCGGGAACACTGAAGCTTTCTTT.

The CDR3 DNA sequence: TGTGCCACCAGTAGTCTAGACCCCGGGGAGCTGTTTTTT. Protein: CATSSLDPGELFF. This chain joins TRBV15 and TRBJ2-2; D not certain. CDR1 and CDR2 from the germline V gene are LNHNV and YYDKDF (reference sequence). The CDR3 runs to 13 residues. The V gene lost 6 bases and the J gene lost 6 bases, with 11 bases spanning the gap.

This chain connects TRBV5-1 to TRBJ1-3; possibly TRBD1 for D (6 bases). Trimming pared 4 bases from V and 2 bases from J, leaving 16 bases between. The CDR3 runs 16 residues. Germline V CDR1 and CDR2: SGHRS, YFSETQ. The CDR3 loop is CASSRGAARPGNTIYF. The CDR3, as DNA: TGCGCCAGCAGCCGGGGGGCAGCTCGGCCTGGAAACACCATATATTTT. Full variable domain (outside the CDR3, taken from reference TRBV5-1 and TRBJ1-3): KAGVTQTPRYLIKTRGQQVTLSCSPISGHRSVSWYQQTPGQGLQFLFEYFSETQRNKGNFPGRFSGRQFSNSRSEMNVSTLELGDSALYLCASSRGAARPGNTIYFGEGSWLTVV.

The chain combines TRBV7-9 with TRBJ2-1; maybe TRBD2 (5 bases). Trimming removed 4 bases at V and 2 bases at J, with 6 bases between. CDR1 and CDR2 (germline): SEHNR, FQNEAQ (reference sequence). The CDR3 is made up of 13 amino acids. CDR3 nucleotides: TGTGCCAGCAGCTCCGGGGCCTACAATGAGCAGTTCTTC. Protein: CASSSGAYNEQFF.

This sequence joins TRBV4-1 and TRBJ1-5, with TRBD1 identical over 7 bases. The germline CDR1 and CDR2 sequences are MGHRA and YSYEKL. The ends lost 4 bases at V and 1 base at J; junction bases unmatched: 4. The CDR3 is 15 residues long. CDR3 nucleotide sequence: TGCGCCAGCAGCCCCTACAGGGGAAGCAATCAGCCCCAGCATTTT. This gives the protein CASSPYRGSNQPQHF.

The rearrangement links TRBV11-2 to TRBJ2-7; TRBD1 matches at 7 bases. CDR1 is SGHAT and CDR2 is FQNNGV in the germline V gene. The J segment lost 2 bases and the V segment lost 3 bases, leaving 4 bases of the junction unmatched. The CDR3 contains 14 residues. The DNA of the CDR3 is TGTGCCAGCAGCTTTTACAGGGGAACCTACGAGCAGTACTTC. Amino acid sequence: CASSFYRGTYEQYF.

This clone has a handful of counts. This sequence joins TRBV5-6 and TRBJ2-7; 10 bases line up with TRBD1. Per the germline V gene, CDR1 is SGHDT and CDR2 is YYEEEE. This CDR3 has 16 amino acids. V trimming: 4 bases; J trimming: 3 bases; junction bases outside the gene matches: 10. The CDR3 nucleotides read TGTGCCAGCAGCCCGGTGGGACAGGGGTTCGGCTACGAGCAGTACTTC. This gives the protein CASSPVGQGFGYEQYF.

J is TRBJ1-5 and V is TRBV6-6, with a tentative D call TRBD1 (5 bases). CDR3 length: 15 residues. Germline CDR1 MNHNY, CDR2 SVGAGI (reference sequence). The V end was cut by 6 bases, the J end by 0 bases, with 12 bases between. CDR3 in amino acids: CASRDEGHSNQPQHF. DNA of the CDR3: TGTGCCAGCAGGGACGAGGGGCATAGCAATCAGCCCCAGCATTTT.

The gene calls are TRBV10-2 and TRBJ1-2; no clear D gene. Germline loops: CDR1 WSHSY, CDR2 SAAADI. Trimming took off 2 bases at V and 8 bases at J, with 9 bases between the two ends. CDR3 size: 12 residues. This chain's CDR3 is CASSEHRRGYTF. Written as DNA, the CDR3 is TGCGCCAGCAGTGAGCATAGACGGGGCTACACCTTC.

The CDR3 is CASSPRGLAGELFF. DNA of the CDR3: TGTGCCAGCAGCCCCCGAGGCCTAGCCGGGGAGCTGTTTTTT. The V gene is TRBV14, the J gene TRBJ2-2; D not resolved. The CDR3 loop spans 14 amino acids. Germline V gene sequence: CDR1 SGHDN, CDR2 FVKESK. Trimming cost V 4 bases and J 6 bases, with 12 bases left between them.